These 17 T cell receptor beta chains were all obtained from the same sample, sequenced in a study of T cells in women clearing cervical HPV infection. Assay used: immunoSEQ multiplex PCR; TCRdb lists only in-frame clones, some missing. The table counts 40,000 or so clones; 4.5% to 6% lies in the top ten. Specimen: blood buffy coat. The source is a woman aged 18 to 75 with a cervical HPV16 infection that either progressed to CIN3+ or cleared (not recorded which).

With regard to this clone: The read halts 3 residues ahead of the CDR3 end, with the missing end drawn from the germline J gene. The chain joins TRBV7-8 to TRBJ2-7, with TRBD2 as a possible D gene (6 bases). Trimming removed 6 bases from V and 1 base from J, with 16 bases in between. The CDR3 is 15 amino acids. Germline CDR1 is SGHVS and CDR2 is FQNEAQ. Incomplete CDR3 DNA: TGTGCCAGCAGTCGTAACATAGGAGGGTCCTACGAG. Amino acids: CASSRNIGGSYE. In full, the CDR3 is CASSRNIGGSYEQYF.

With respect to this clone: The CDR3 end is not reached by the read, which stops 3 residues before it; the germline J gene fills it in. The rearrangement joins TRBV7-6 to TRBJ1-2; D gene unclear. The CDR3 sequence is 9 residues long. Germline V gene lookup returns CDR1 SGHVS and CDR2 FNYEAQ. CDR3 DNA, as far as it was read: TGTGCCATCCTCTACGAC. Its translation: CAILYD. The entire CDR3 protein reads CAILYDYTF.

Regarding this clone: Sequencing ends 3 residues short of the CDR3 end; the germline J gene provides the rest. The gene calls are TRBV4-2 and TRBJ1-1, with 7 bases matching TRBD1. This CDR3 is built from 20 residues. Unmatched junction bases numbered 22, after V lost 4 bases and J lost 2 bases. Germline-derived CDR1 and CDR2 are LGHNA and YNFKEQ. CDR3 DNA (partial): TGTGCCAGCAGCCTGACCGGTAAGGTCCGCCTCAGGACAGGCAACACTGAA. Translation: CASSLTGKVRLRTGNTE. Given in full, the CDR3 is CASSLTGKVRLRTGNTEAFF.

As to this clone: The read falls 3 residues short of the CDR3 end, and the missing part is taken from the germline J gene. The V gene is TRBV4-2, the J gene TRBJ1-1, with unresolved D. In germline, CDR1 is LGHNA, CDR2 YNFKEQ. CDR3 length: 16 residues. Deletions cut 0 bases from V and 0 bases from J, with 11 bases between. The CDR3: CASSQDHGQMNTEAFF. CDR3 DNA, as far as it was read: TGTGCCAGCAGCCAAGATCATGGCCAGATGAACACTGAA.

Comments on this clone: With the read ending 3 residues before the CDR3 end, the germline J gene is used to fill in that end. The genes are TRBV6-2 or TRBV6-3 and TRBJ2-1; 8 bases align to TRBD2. After removal of 4 bases from V and 4 bases from J, the junction contained 9 bases not matched to a gene. The germline V gene has CDR1 MNHEY and CDR2 SVGEGT. The CDR3 contains 16 residues. CDR3 amino acids: CASSWLAGPPYNEQFF. Partial CDR3 DNA: TGTGCCAGCAGTTGGCTAGCGGGCCCTCCTTACAATGAG.

To note about this clone: From the germline J gene comes the end of the CDR3, since the read stops 3 residues before it. The rearrangement joins TRBV30 to TRBJ2-2, with 9 bases that match TRBD1. CDR3 length: 15 residues. CDR1 and CDR2 (germline): GTSNPN, SVGIG (reference sequence). CDR3 sequence: CAWSALQGAYEKLFF. The sequenced part of the CDR3 DNA is TGTGCCTGGAGTGCTCTACAGGGGGCTTATGAAAAG.

Points on this clone: From the germline J gene comes the end of the CDR3, since the read stops 3 residues before it. J is TRBJ2-3 and V is TRBV13; the match to TRBD2 covers 11 bases. Germline V lookup: CDR1 PRHDT, CDR2 FYEKMQ (reference sequence). The CDR3 consists of 15 residues. The CDR3 spells CASSLRLAGMETQYF. The CDR3 DNA, read in part, is TGTGCCAGCAGCTTAAGACTAGCGGGAATGGAGACG.

With regard to this clone: The observed sequence ends 3 residues before the CDR3 terminus, with the missing tail filled in from the germline J gene. V gene TRBV11-3 combines with J gene TRBJ2-1; no definite D call. V was shortened by 5 bases and J by 6 bases, with 11 bases between the two germline ends. Per germline, CDR1 SGHNT and CDR2 YENEEA. The CDR3 has 13 residues. Incomplete CDR3 DNA: TGTGCCAGCAGCACAGCAGGTCCCAATGAG. Its translation is CASSTAGPNE. The CDR3 as a whole reads CASSTAGPNEQFF.

About this clone: Read data end 3 residues before the CDR3 end; the end is taken from the germline J gene. The chain recombines TRBV13 with TRBJ1-2; 10 bases are a match to TRBD1. CDR3 length: 16 residues. Germline CDR1 reads PRHDT; CDR2 reads FYEKMQ (reference sequence). Here the CDR3 reads CASSSLRDRGTYDYTF. CDR3 DNA, as far as it was read: TGTGCCAGCAGCTCTCTCCGGGACAGGGGAACCTACGAC.

Concerning this clone: The read comes to an end 3 residues before the CDR3 does, leaving the germline J gene to fill in the end. The J gene is TRBJ2-3, the V gene TRBV6-2 or TRBV6-3; no reliable D call. The V end lost 3 bases, the J end lost 6 bases, and 7 bases lay between the germline ends. Germline CDR1 MNHEY, CDR2 SVGEGT. This CDR3 is 12 amino acids long. The CDR3 spells CASSYSRDTQYF. The CDR3 bases that were read are TGTGCCAGCAGTTATTCTCGGGATACG.

About this clone itself: The read falls 3 residues short of the CDR3 end, and the missing part is taken from the germline J gene. The V call is TRBV30, the J call TRBJ1-2, with 7 bases aligning to TRBD1. CDR3 size: 13 residues. CDR1 is GTSNPN and CDR2 is SVGIG in the germline V gene (reference sequence). The covered CDR3 bases are TGTGCCTGGGACTCGGGACAGTCCTACGAC. Its translation is CAWDSGQSYD. The CDR3 reads in full as CAWDSGQSYDYTF.

As for this clone: Read sequence stops 3 residues before the CDR3 end, and the germline J gene provides the missing end. The rearrangement links TRBV19 to TRBJ2-1; D is undetermined. Germline lookup yields CDR1 LNHDA and CDR2 SQIVND (reference sequence). The length of the CDR3 is 12 residues. V was shortened by 5 bases and J by 5 bases, with 7 bases between the two germline ends. The CDR3 sequence: CASSLNDNEQFF. The sequenced CDR3 bases are TGTGCCAGTAGTCTAAATGACAATGAG.

With regard to this clone: Read data end 3 residues before the CDR3 end; the end is taken from the germline J gene. This chain uses TRBV28 with TRBJ2-7; 10 nucleotides match TRBD2. Germline CDR1 and CDR2: MDHEN and SYDVKM. V lost 5 bases and J lost 5; bases outside the gene matches: 6. The CDR3 runs to 14 residues. The CDR3 here is CASSEREGQDEQYF. CDR3 DNA, as far as it was read: TGTGCCAGCAGTGAGCGGGAGGGCCAGGACGAG.

A remark on this clone: The CDR3 is cut off 3 residues early in the read; its end comes from the germline J gene. Other DNA sequences from this sample encode an identical CDR3 as well. The chain recombines TRBV20-1 with TRBJ2-1; D might be TRBD2 (5 bases). The germline gives CDR1 DFQATT, CDR2 SNEGSKA (reference sequence). The CDR3 spans 14 residues. Deletions cut 6 bases from V and 2 bases from J, with 14 bases between. Here the CDR3 reads CSARAGGPYNEQFF. The covered CDR3 bases are TGCAGTGCCCGTGCGGGCGGTCCCTACAATGAG.

Comments on this clone: The read finishes 3 residues shy of the CDR3 end, and the germline J gene is used to complete it. This rearrangement joins TRBV19 to TRBJ1-2; 9 bases are a match to TRBD1. The CDR3 totals 15 residues. From germline, CDR1 is LNHDA and CDR2 SQIVND (reference sequence). The covered CDR3 bases are TGTGCCAGTAGTCAGGGACAGGGCCACTACAATGAC. This codes for CASSQGQGHYND. The CDR3 as a whole reads CASSQGQGHYNDYTF.

A remark on this clone: The read terminates 3 residues before the CDR3 end, so the remaining end is supplied by the germline J gene. The chain employs TRBV20-1 and TRBJ1-6, with a tentative D call TRBD1 (6 bases). Per the germline V gene, CDR1 is DFQATT and CDR2 is SNEGSKA (reference sequence). V was trimmed by 0 bases and J by 6 bases, leaving 21 bases between them. There are 18 residues in the CDR3. CDR3: CSARDRAAGATFNSPLHF. The part of the CDR3 DNA that was read is TGCAGTGCTAGAGATAGGGCGGCAGGGGCTACTTTTAATTCACCC.

Points on this clone: The sequence runs out 3 residues before the end of the CDR3; the remainder is reconstructed from the germline J gene. The chain combines TRBV5-1 with TRBJ2-5, with unresolved D. CDR1 and CDR2 (germline): SGHRS, YFSETQ. V was clipped by 0 bases and J by 2 bases, with 8 bases between them. The length of the CDR3 is 14 residues. CDR3 DNA, as far as it was read: TGCGCCAGCAGCTTGGAGGGCCAGCAAGAGACC. Amino acids: CASSLEGQQET. From start to end, the CDR3 is CASSLEGQQETQYF.